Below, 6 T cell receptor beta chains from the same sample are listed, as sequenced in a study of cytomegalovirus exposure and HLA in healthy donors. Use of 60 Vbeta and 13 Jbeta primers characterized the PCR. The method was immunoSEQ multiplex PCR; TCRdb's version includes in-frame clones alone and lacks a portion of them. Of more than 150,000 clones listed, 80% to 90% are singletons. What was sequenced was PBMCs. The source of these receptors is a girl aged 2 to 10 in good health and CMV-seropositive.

CDR3 loop: CASSPQTSGRAGTGELFF. For the CDR3, the DNA is TGTGCCAGCAGCCCCCAGACTAGCGGGAGGGCCGGGACCGGGGAGCTGTTTTTT. This chain connects TRBV5-4 to TRBJ2-2, with 14 positions matching TRBD2. The CDR3 length is 18 residues. The V segment lost 4 bases and the J segment 5 bases; nucleotides outside the gene matches: 10. Germline lookup yields CDR1 SGHNT and CDR2 YYREEE (reference sequence).

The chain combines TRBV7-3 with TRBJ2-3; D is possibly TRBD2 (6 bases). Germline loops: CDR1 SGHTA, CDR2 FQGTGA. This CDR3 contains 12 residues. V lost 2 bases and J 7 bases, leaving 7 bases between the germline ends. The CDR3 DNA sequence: TGTGCCAGCAGCTTAGGGGGGTATACGCAGTATTTT. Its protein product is CASSLGGYTQYF.

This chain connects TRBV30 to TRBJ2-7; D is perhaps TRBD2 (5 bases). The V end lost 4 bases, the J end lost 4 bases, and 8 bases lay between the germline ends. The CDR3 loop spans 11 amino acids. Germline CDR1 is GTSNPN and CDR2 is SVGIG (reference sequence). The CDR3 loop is CAWKREYEQYF. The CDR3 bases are TGTGCCTGGAAAAGGGAGTACGAGCAGTACTTC.

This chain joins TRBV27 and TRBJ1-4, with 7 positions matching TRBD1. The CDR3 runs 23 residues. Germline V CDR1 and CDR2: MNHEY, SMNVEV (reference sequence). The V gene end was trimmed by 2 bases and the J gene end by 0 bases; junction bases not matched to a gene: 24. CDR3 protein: CASSLSSVGVAGGIWATNEKLFF. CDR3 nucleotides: TGTGCCAGCAGTTTAAGTAGTGTCGGGGTAGCAGGGGGGATTTGGGCAACTAATGAAAAACTGTTTTTT.

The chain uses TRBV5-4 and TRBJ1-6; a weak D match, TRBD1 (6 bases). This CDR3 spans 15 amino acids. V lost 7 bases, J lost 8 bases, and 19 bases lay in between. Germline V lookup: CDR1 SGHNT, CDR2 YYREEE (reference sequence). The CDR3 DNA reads TGTGCCAGCCGATTGAGGCCGGGGGGCGATTCACCCCTCCACTTT. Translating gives CASRLRPGGDSPLHF.

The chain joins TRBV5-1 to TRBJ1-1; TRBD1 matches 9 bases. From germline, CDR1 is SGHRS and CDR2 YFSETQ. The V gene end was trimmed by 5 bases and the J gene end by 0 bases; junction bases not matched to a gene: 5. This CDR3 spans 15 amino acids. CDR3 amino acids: CASRPGTGMNTEAFF. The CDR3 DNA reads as TGCGCCAGCAGACCCGGGACAGGGATGAACACTGAAGCTTTCTTT.